The next 17 T cell receptor beta chains were all read from a single sample in a study of blood T cell repertoires in COVID-19. Libraries were prepared by immunoSEQ multiplex PCR; TCRdb keeps only in-frame clonotypes and omits some of them. The top ten hold about 60% of the sample, which has tens of thousands of clones, approximately 70% seen once. The specimen sequenced was peripheral blood. These receptors were collected from an older man with acute or convalescent COVID-19.

The V and J genes are TRBV5-1 and TRBJ2-1; 9 nucleotides align to TRBD2. Per the germline V gene, CDR1 is SGHRS and CDR2 is YFSETQ. V dropped 4 bases and J dropped 6; count of bases not matched to a gene: 8. The CDR3 is 15 amino acids. The CDR3 DNA follows: TGCGCCAGCAGCCGGACTAGCGCCTTTTTCAATGAGCAGTTCTTC. This gives the protein CASSRTSAFFNEQFF.

V and J are TRBV5-6 and TRBJ2-5, with a weak D call TRBD2 (6 bases). The CDR3 has 16 amino acids. V lost 5 bases and J lost 1, with 18 bases in between. Per the germline V gene, CDR1 is SGHDT and CDR2 is YYEEEE. The CDR3 loop reads CASRLGPAGSQETQYF. The CDR3 coding sequence is TGTGCCAGCAGACTCGGGCCAGCGGGTAGCCAAGAGACCCAGTACTTC.

This sequence joins TRBV28 and TRBJ2-5, with 13 nucleotides matching TRBD2. The CDR3 loop spans 15 amino acids. Germline CDR1 is MDHEN and CDR2 is SYDVKM. The V segment lost 5 bases and the J segment 9 bases; nucleotides outside the gene matches: 9. The DNA of the CDR3 is TGTGCCAGCAGTCCGGGACTAGCGGGGAGGCGGGCCCAGTACTTC. Translating gives CASSPGLAGRRAQYF.

The chain has TRBV7-2 and TRBJ2-3, with 9 bases lining up with TRBD2. The ends lost 1 base at V and 5 bases at J; junction bases unmatched: 7. Germline CDR1 reads SGHTA; CDR2 reads FQGNSA. The CDR3 contains 16 residues. The CDR3 nucleotides read TGTGCCAGCAGCTTAGGCGGGAGGGCCGGACGAGATACGCAGTATTTT. Its translation is CASSLGGRAGRDTQYF.

This chain connects TRBV2 to TRBJ2-5; TRBD2 matches at 7 bases. V gave up 5 bases and J gave up 5 bases; unmatched junction bases: 11. The CDR3 length is 15 residues. Germline V lookup: CDR1 SNHLY, CDR2 FYNNEI. The CDR3 nucleotides read TGTGCCAGCAGTATAGCGGGCCCTCGGCAGGAGACCCAGTACTTC. Protein: CASSIAGPRQETQYF.

This chain connects TRBV6-1 to TRBJ1-1, with D tentatively TRBD1 (5 bases). V dropped 2 bases and J dropped 7 bases, with 11 bases sitting between them. There are 13 residues in the CDR3. Germline values: CDR1 MNHNS, CDR2 SASEGT. The CDR3 region has the DNA TGTGCCAGCAGTGAAAGGGGAAGGGATGAAGCTTTCTTT. It codes for CASSERGRDEAFF.

This clone was recorded only once. This chain uses TRBV4-2 with TRBJ2-2; 9 nucleotides line up with TRBD1. The V gene end was trimmed by 3 bases and the J gene end by 6 bases; junction bases not matched to a gene: 14. Per germline, CDR1 LGHNA and CDR2 YNFKEQ. CDR3 size: 18 residues. In DNA, the CDR3 is TGTGCCAGCAGCCAGCAATACAGGGGGCAGGGGATTGCCGGGGAGCTGTTTTTT. Its protein product is CASSQQYRGQGIAGELFF.

V is TRBV5-1 and J is TRBJ1-2; 11 bases map to TRBD1. V shed 4 bases, J shed 2 bases, and the junction held 4 bases outside the gene matches. CDR3 size: 15 residues. From germline, CDR1 is SGHRS and CDR2 YFSETQ. CDR3 sequence (DNA): TGCGCCAGCAGCCCAGGACAGGGGGCGAACTATGGCTACACCTTC. Amino acids: CASSPGQGANYGYTF.

V usage is TRBV29-1 and J usage is TRBJ2-2; D is perhaps TRBD1 (5 bases). The germline V gene encodes CDR1 SQVTM and CDR2 ANQGSEA. V lost 3 bases and J lost 5, with 10 bases in between. This CDR3 is built from 13 residues. The CDR3 DNA sequence: TGCAGCGTTGAGGGAAAGGGGACCGGGGAGCTGTTTTTT. Its translation: CSVEGKGTGELFF.

This CDR3 is CASSTGRGIYTEAFF. DNA of the CDR3: TGTGCCAGCTCGACGGGCAGGGGGATTTACACTGAAGCTTTCTTT. The chain couples TRBV13 to TRBJ1-1; the match to TRBD1 covers 7 bases. Germline loops: CDR1 PRHDT, CDR2 FYEKMQ (reference sequence). CDR3 length: 15 amino acids. The trim removed 8 bases at V and 3 bases at J, leaving 12 bases unmatched.

The gene calls are TRBV28 and TRBJ1-4; D ambiguous. CDR1 and CDR2 (germline): MDHEN, SYDVKM. The CDR3 is 12 residues long. V lost 11 bases and J lost 5, with 12 bases in between. This chain's CDR3 is CAGYYGNEKLFF. CDR3 bases: TGTGCCGGGTATTACGGGAATGAAAAACTGTTTTTT. Looking up the rest from reference TRBV28 and TRBJ1-4 gives the full variable domain: DVKVTQSSRYLVKRTGEKVFLECVQDMDHENMFWYRQDPGLGLRLIYFSYDVKMKEKGDIPEGYSVSREKKERFSLILESASTNQTSMYLCAGYYGNEKLFFGSGTQLSVL.

V usage is TRBV18 and J usage is TRBJ2-7; D is perhaps TRBD1 (6 bases). From germline, CDR1 is KGHSH and CDR2 LQKENI. Trimming took off 3 bases at V and 3 bases at J, with 12 bases between the two ends. The CDR3 spans 14 residues. CDR3 protein: CASSPDRLSYEQYF. CDR3 DNA: TGTGCCAGCTCACCGGACAGATTAAGCTACGAGCAGTACTTC.

This clone was seen a handful of times. The CDR3 bases are TGTGCCAGCAGCTCCCCTAACGGGAATGGCGAGCAGTACTTC. Its translation: CASSSPNGNGEQYF. This rearrangement joins TRBV5-5 to TRBJ2-7, with a tentative D call TRBD2 (5 bases). Germline CDR1 and CDR2: SGHKS and YYEKEE (reference sequence). CDR3 length: 14 amino acids. V lost 3 bases to trimming and J lost 6 bases, with 16 bases between them.

This chain uses TRBV6-2 or TRBV6-3 with TRBJ2-1; 12 bases match TRBD2. The V gene end was trimmed by 2 bases and the J gene end by 8 bases; junction bases not matched to a gene: 10. Germline-derived CDR1 and CDR2 are MNHEY and SVGEGT. The CDR3 length is 17 residues. CDR3 nucleotides: TGTGCCAGCAGTTACCGATTCGCTAGCGGGAGGGTAGATGAGCAGTTCTTC. Its protein is CASSYRFASGRVDEQFF.

The chain combines TRBV7-8 with TRBJ1-1; 8 bases map to TRBD1. The CDR3 sequence is 15 residues long. V shed 0 bases and J 7 bases; nucleotides not matched to a gene: 7. CDR1 is SGHVS and CDR2 is FQNEAQ in the germline V gene. CDR3 sequence (DNA): TGTGCCAGCAGCTTAGCCCGACAGGGGAACGGTGAAGCTTTCTTT. It translates to CASSLARQGNGEAFF.

The chain recombines TRBV19 with TRBJ1-5; 11 bases line up with TRBD1. CDR1 LNHDA and CDR2 SQIVND come from the germline V gene (reference sequence). V shed 6 bases and J 5 bases; nucleotides not matched to a gene: 6. The CDR3 length is 15 residues. The CDR3 nucleotides are TGTGCCAGTAGCTCGGGACAGGGGGGGGATCAGCCCCAGCATTTT. Residues: CASSSGQGGDQPQHF.

This rearrangement joins TRBV7-2 to TRBJ1-1; TRBD1 is a possible D gene (5 bases). CDR3 length: 15 residues. Germline V lookup: CDR1 SGHTA, CDR2 FQGNSA. Deletions cut 4 bases from V and 5 bases from J, with 17 bases between. CDR3 residues: CASSSIGGGRTEAFF. The CDR3 DNA reads as TGTGCCAGCAGCTCCATTGGGGGGGGTCGGACTGAAGCTTTCTTT.